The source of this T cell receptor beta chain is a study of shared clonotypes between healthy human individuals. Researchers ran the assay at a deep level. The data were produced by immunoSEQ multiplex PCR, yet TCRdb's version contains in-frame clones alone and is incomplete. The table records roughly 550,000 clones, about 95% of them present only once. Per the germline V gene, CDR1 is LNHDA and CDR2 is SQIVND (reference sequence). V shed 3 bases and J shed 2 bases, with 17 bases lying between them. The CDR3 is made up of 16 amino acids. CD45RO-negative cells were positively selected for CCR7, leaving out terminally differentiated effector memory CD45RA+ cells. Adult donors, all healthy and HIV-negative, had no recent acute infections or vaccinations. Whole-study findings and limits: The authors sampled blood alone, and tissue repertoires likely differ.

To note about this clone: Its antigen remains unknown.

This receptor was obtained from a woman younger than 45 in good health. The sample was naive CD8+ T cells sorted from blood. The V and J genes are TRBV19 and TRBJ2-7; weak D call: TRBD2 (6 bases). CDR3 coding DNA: TGTGCCAGTAGTATGGCCCTGGAGGGCTCCACCTACGAGCAGTACTTC. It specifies CASSMALEGSTYEQYF.